These 24 T cell receptor beta chains share one sample of origin, sequenced in a study of cytomegalovirus exposure and HLA in healthy donors. The PCR made use of 60 Vbeta and 13 Jbeta primers. TCRdb keeps only in-frame clones here, not all; method: immunoSEQ multiplex PCR. This table holds roughly 150,000 clones, about three quarters found once. The sample comprised PBMCs. All receptors derive from a middle-aged woman in good health and CMV-seropositive.

In DNA, the CDR3 is TGCGCCAGCAGCTTGGGTCTAGGACAGGGGGTACGTGAGCAGTTCTTC. Translated, it gives CASSLGLGQGVREQFF. This rearrangement joins TRBV5-1 to TRBJ2-1; 10 bases line up with TRBD1. The length of the CDR3 is 16 residues. The germline CDR1 and CDR2 sequences are SGHRS and YFSETQ. V was pared by 0 bases and J by 9 bases, with 9 bases of the junction left unmatched.

The chain carries TRBV5-4 and TRBJ2-7; D is unclear. Germline loops: CDR1 SGHNT, CDR2 YYREEE (reference sequence). The germline V and J ends were trimmed by 4 bases and 5 bases, with 25 bases remaining between them. The CDR3 covers 17 residues. The CDR3 DNA reads as TGTGCCAGCAGCCGGAGAAGTGTGGCCGCATTTTGGAACGAGCAGTACTTC. Its translation is CASSRRSVAAFWNEQYF.

The rearrangement joins TRBV23-1 to TRBJ2-1; a weak D match, TRBD2 (5 bases). TRBV23-1 is marked as an open reading frame, function uncertain. With 9 bases removed from V and 9 bases from J, the gap between germline ends came to 12 bases. The CDR3 contains 11 residues. The CDR3 spells CASLGVGEQFF. The CDR3 DNA reads TGCGCCAGTCTCGGGGTGGGTGAGCAGTTCTTC.

This rearrangement joins TRBV13 to TRBJ2-1; D gene ambiguous. The CDR3 runs to 14 residues. CDR1 and CDR2 from the germline V gene are PRHDT and FYEKMQ (reference sequence). V shed 2 bases and J shed 0 bases, with 5 bases lying between them. The CDR3 sequence: CASSLYGSYNEQFF. Written as DNA, the CDR3 is TGTGCCAGCAGCTTATACGGCTCCTACAATGAGCAGTTCTTC.

This rearrangement joins TRBV30 to TRBJ2-1, with 7 bases that match TRBD1. CDR3 size: 13 residues. Germline values: CDR1 GTSNPN, CDR2 SVGIG (reference sequence). The CDR3 sequence: CARGQEPNNEQFF. The CDR3 DNA follows: TGTGCTAGAGGACAGGAACCCAACAATGAGCAGTTCTTC.

The CDR3 loop is CASSPAKTGSHGELFF. The CDR3 DNA reads TGTGCCAGCAGCCCAGCAAAGACAGGGTCTCACGGGGAGCTGTTTTTT. The rearrangement links TRBV14 to TRBJ2-2; TRBD1 aligns across 7 bases. The germline V gene has CDR1 SGHDN and CDR2 FVKESK. The ends lost 4 bases at V and 7 bases at J; junction bases unmatched: 12. The CDR3 length is 16 residues.

The chain carries TRBV28 and TRBJ2-7; TRBD1 matches 8 bases. The V and J ends lost 6 bases and 3 bases, in that order; junction bases with no gene match: 7. Germline loops: CDR1 MDHEN, CDR2 SYDVKM. The CDR3 consists of 14 residues. The CDR3 coding sequence is TGTGCCAGCAGGAGACAGGGGTCTCTCTACGAGCAGTACTTC. Amino acid sequence: CASRRQGSLYEQYF. The variable domain in full, completed from reference TRBV28 and TRBJ2-7, reads DVKVTQSSRYLVKRTGEKVFLECVQDMDHENMFWYRQDPGLGLRLIYFSYDVKMKEKGDIPEGYSVSREKKERFSLILESASTNQTSMYLCASRRQGSLYEQYFGPGTRLTVT.

The chain uses TRBV19 and TRBJ1-1, with a weak D call TRBD1 (5 bases). V dropped 8 bases and J dropped 5 bases, with 21 bases sitting between them. Germline CDR1 reads LNHDA; CDR2 reads SQIVND (reference sequence). This CDR3 is built from 15 residues. The CDR3 sequence is CASLGGLPLGTEAFF. The CDR3 nucleotides read TGTGCCAGTCTGGGGGGACTCCCGTTGGGGACTGAAGCTTTCTTT.

This clone appeared a few times. This chain links TRBV6-5 with TRBJ1-1, with D unresolved. The germline gives CDR1 MNHEY, CDR2 SVGAGI. The CDR3 spans 13 residues. The V and J ends lost 7 bases and 4 bases respectively, with 13 bases between them. CDR3 coding DNA: TGTGCCAGCAAACGGTCTAGTGGCACTGAAGCTTTCTTT. Encoded protein: CASKRSSGTEAFF.

This chain uses TRBV15 with TRBJ2-1; 7 bases fit TRBD2. The length of the CDR3 is 16 residues. Unmatched junction bases numbered 12, after V lost 5 bases and J lost 5 bases. Germline CDR1 LNHNV, CDR2 YYDKDF (reference sequence). This CDR3 reads CATSSAWGGKNNEQFF. The CDR3 region has the DNA TGTGCCACCAGCTCCGCTTGGGGAGGGAAGAACAATGAGCAGTTCTTC.

The J gene is TRBJ2-1, the V gene TRBV29-1, with D maybe TRBD2 (7 bases). Trimming took 6 bases from V and 9 from J, leaving 18 bases between them. The germline V gene has CDR1 SQVTM and CDR2 ANQGSEA. The CDR3 sequence is 13 residues long. CDR3 sequence (DNA): TGCAGCGTGCTGGGGGGCCCGGGGGGTGAGCAGTTCTTC. The encoded protein is CSVLGGPGGEQFF.

The V and J genes are TRBV7-7 and TRBJ2-1; 13 nucleotides line up with TRBD2. Germline-derived CDR1 and CDR2 are SSHAT and FNYEAQ (reference sequence). The CDR3 totals 14 residues. Trimming removed 5 bases from V and 9 bases from J; junction bases left unmatched: 4. The CDR3 spells CASSLRTSGGEQFF. DNA of the CDR3: TGTGCCAGCAGCCTCCGGACTAGCGGGGGTGAGCAGTTCTTC.

This clone was counted once. The chain uses TRBV7-2 and TRBJ1-5, with 9 bases aligning to TRBD1. The germline V gene encodes CDR1 SGHTA and CDR2 FQGNSA. The CDR3 totals 14 residues. J gave up 7 bases and V 4 bases, and 5 bases lay outside the gene matches. CDR3 DNA: TGTGCCAGCAGCTACCGGGACAGGGCCCAGCCCCAGCATTTT. Translating gives CASSYRDRAQPQHF. Complete variable domain (other parts from reference TRBV7-2 and TRBJ1-5): GAGVSQSPSNKVTEKGKDVELRCDPISGHTALYWYRQSLGQGLEFLIYFQGNSAPDKSGLPSDRFSAERTGGSVSTLTIQRTQQEDSAVYLCASSYRDRAQPQHFGDGTRLSIL.

J is TRBJ2-7 and V is TRBV5-1; 7 bases are shared with TRBD2. CDR1 and CDR2 from the germline V gene are SGHRS and YFSETQ. The CDR3 extends over 16 amino acids. V was clipped by 4 bases and J by 2 bases; unmatched bases: 12. This CDR3 is CASSRDGRGETYEQYF. The CDR3, as DNA: TGCGCCAGCAGCCGTGACGGTCGGGGGGAGACCTACGAGCAGTACTTC.

The gene calls are TRBV5-1 and TRBJ1-4; D remains ambiguous. This CDR3 is 15 amino acids long. With 0 bases removed from V and 9 bases from J, the gap between germline ends came to 15 bases. Germline V gene data show CDR1 as SGHRS and CDR2 as YFSETQ. The CDR3 DNA follows: TGCGCCAGCAGCTTGGTCCCCGCTTCGGGTCAAAAACTGTTTTTT. It yields the protein CASSLVPASGQKLFF.

The gene calls are TRBV19 and TRBJ1-1; TRBD1 might be the D (6 bases). With 4 bases removed from V and 6 bases from J, the gap between germline ends came to 15 bases. Germline lookup yields CDR1 LNHDA and CDR2 SQIVND (reference sequence). The length of the CDR3 is 14 residues. The CDR3 region is CASSTLQGTSEAFF. The CDR3 DNA reads as TGTGCCAGTAGTACCCTGCAGGGGACCTCTGAAGCTTTCTTT.

This chain's CDR3 is CASSLAAGNSYNEQFF. The CDR3 DNA follows: TGTGCCAGCAGCTTAGCGGCGGGGAACTCCTACAATGAGCAGTTCTTC. The rearrangement links TRBV7-9 to TRBJ2-1, with D possibly being TRBD2 (6 bases). Trimming shortened V by 0 bases and J by 0 bases, and 9 bases separated the two germline ends. The CDR3 length is 16 residues. The V gene's germline CDR1 is SEHNR and CDR2 FQNEAQ (reference sequence).

This clone was recorded a few times. The chain employs TRBV7-2 and TRBJ2-1; 9 bases agree with TRBD2. The CDR3 has 13 residues. Germline V gene data show CDR1 as SGHTA and CDR2 as FQGNSA. The V and J ends lost 6 bases and 8 bases, in that order; junction bases with no gene match: 5. In nucleotides, the CDR3 is TGTGCCAGCAGTACGGGACTAGCCCATGAGCAGTTCTTC. This translates into CASSTGLAHEQFF.

The rearrangement joins TRBV7-2 to TRBJ1-5; the match to TRBD1 covers 7 bases. CDR3 length equals 14 residues. The V gene end was trimmed by 4 bases and the J gene end by 8 bases; junction bases not matched to a gene: 8. Germline CDR1 is SGHTA and CDR2 is FQGNSA. The CDR3 bases are TGTGCCAGCAGCTCCGGGACAGACTTCGAGCCCCAGCATTTT. Translation: CASSSGTDFEPQHF. Variable domain in full (rest from reference TRBV7-2 and TRBJ1-5): GAGVSQSPSNKVTEKGKDVELRCDPISGHTALYWYRQSLGQGLEFLIYFQGNSAPDKSGLPSDRFSAERTGGSVSTLTIQRTQQEDSAVYLCASSSGTDFEPQHFGDGTRLSIL.

The chain joins TRBV2 to TRBJ2-3, with D tentatively TRBD1 (6 bases). Germline V gene data show CDR1 as SNHLY and CDR2 as FYNNEI. The CDR3 is made up of 15 amino acids. Trimming took 4 bases from V and 6 from J, leaving 17 bases between them. CDR3 loop: CASSGEGVKTDTQYF. The DNA of the CDR3 is TGTGCCAGCAGTGGTGAGGGGGTAAAGACGGATACGCAGTATTTT.

The genes are TRBV9 and TRBJ1-3; maybe TRBD1 (6 bases). Looked up from germline, CDR1 is SGDLS and CDR2 is YYNGEE. The CDR3 is 15 amino acids. The V and J ends lost 1 base and 1 base respectively, with 9 bases between them. Here the CDR3 reads CASSVTGISGNTIYF. CDR3 DNA sequence: TGTGCCAGCAGCGTAACAGGGATTTCTGGAAACACCATATATTTT.

The chain employs TRBV7-3 and TRBJ2-1; possibly TRBD1 for D (6 bases). The V and J ends lost 5 bases and 0 bases respectively, with 11 bases between them. Germline values: CDR1 SGHTA, CDR2 FQGTGA. CDR3 length equals 15 residues. CDR3 amino acids: CASSTGQSSYNEQFF. The CDR3 DNA sequence: TGTGCCAGCAGCACAGGACAGAGCTCCTACAATGAGCAGTTCTTC.

With regard to this clone: Mismatch with germline at one junction end may stem from a read error. The V and J genes are TRBV5-6 and TRBJ2-6; TRBD1 might be the D (5 bases). The CDR3 sequence is 15 residues long. From germline, CDR1 is SGHDT and CDR2 YYEEEE. The CDR3 nucleotides are TGTGCCAGCAGCTTTAGGATAGCTGGGGCCAACGGCCTGACTTTC. It encodes CASSFRIAGANGLTF.

The chain is built from TRBV7-7 and TRBJ2-5; 9 nucleotides align to TRBD2. The junction had 9 bases not matched to a gene; V was cut back by 3 bases and J by 4 bases. CDR1 SSHAT and CDR2 FNYEAQ come from the germline V gene (reference sequence). The CDR3 covers 16 residues. The CDR3 DNA reads TGTGCCAGCAGCTTGGGTAGCGGGGGTTCGTTAGAGACCCAGTACTTC. It is translated as CASSLGSGGSLETQYF.